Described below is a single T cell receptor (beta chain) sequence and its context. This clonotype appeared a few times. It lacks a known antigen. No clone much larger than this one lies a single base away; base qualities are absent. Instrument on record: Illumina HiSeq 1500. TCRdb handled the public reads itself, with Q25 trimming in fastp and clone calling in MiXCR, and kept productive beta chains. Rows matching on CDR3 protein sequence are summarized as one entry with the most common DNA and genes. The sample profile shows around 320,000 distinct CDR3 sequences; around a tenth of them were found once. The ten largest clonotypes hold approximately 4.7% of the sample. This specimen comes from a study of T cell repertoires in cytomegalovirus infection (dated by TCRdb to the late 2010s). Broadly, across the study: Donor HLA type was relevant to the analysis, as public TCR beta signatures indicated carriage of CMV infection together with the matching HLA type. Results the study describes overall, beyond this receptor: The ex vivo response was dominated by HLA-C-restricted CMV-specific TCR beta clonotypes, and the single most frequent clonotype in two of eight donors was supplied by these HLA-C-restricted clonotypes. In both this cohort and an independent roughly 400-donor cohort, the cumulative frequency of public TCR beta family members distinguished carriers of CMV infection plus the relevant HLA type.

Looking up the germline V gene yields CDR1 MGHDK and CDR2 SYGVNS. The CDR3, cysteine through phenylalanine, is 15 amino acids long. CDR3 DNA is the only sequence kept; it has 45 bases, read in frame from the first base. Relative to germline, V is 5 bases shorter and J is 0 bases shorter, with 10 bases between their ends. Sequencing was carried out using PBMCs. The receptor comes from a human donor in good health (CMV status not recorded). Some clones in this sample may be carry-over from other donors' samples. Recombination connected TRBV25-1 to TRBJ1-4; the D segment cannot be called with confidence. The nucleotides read TGTGCCAGCAGTCGCCACGGTGCAACTAATGAAAAACTGTTTTTT. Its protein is CASSRHGATNEKLFF.